This T cell receptor beta chain was captured in a study of T cells after yellow fever vaccination. Study-level results: The secondary response was weaker but peaked faster, day 5 versus 15. After the booster, around 95% of CD4 and more than 75% of CD8 primary-response clones were re-detected. Relatively few clonotypes were ones that appeared in both CD4 and CD8 compartments.

This clonotype appeared many times. Its antigen is as yet unknown. Template switching by 5'RACE produced TCR cDNA, adding a universal primer site and UMIs. TCRdb analysed the 5' RACE reads with MiXCR anew, one entry per CDR3 protein. The data show 300,000 to 400,000 distinct CDR3 sequences, roughly 4% seen once. This CDR3 has 11 residues. Trimming stripped 4 bases from V and 4 bases from J, with 4 bases between. The germline V gene encodes CDR1 DFQATT and CDR2 SNEGSKA (reference sequence). Specimen: PBMCs, collected 5 days after the yellow fever booster vaccination. J is TRBJ2-2 and V is TRBV20-1; D not resolved. The clonotype originates from a man aged 18 to 29 who received the YFV17D yellow fever vaccine. The CDR3 here is CSAIGTGELFF. The CDR3 bases are TGCAGTGCTATCGGCACCGGGGAGCTGTTTTTT.